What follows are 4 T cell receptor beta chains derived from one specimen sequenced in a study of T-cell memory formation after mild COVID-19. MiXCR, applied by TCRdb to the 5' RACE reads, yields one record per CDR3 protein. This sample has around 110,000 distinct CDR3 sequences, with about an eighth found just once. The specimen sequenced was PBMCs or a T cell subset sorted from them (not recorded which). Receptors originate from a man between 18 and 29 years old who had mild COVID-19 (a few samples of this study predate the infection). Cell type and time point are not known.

CDR3 sequence (DNA): TGTGCCAGCAGCGAGAGCGTTGGACCCTACGAGCAGTACTTC. Translation: CASSESVGPYEQYF. This sequence joins TRBV5-4 and TRBJ2-7; no definite D call. Germline CDR1 reads SGHNT; CDR2 reads YYREEE (reference sequence). The V and J ends lost 4 bases and 2 bases respectively, with 13 bases between them. The CDR3 is 14 amino acids.

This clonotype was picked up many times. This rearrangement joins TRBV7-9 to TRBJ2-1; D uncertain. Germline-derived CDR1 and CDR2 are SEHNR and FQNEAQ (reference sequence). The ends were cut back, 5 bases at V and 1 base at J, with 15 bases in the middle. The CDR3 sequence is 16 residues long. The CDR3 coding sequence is TGTGCCAGCAGCCCAACAGCCCTACGATCCTACAATGAGCAGTTCTTC. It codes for CASSPTALRSYNEQFF. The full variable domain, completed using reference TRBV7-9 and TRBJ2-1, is DTGVSQNPRHKITKRGQNVTFRCDPISEHNRLYWYRQTLGQGPEFLTYFQNEAQLEKSRLLSDRFSAERPKGSFSTLEIQRTEQGDSAMYLCASSPTALRSYNEQFFGPGTRLTVL.

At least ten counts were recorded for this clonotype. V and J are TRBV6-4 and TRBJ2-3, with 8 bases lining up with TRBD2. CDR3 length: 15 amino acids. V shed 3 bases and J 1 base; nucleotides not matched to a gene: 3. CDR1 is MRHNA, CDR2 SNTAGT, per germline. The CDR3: CASSEGSGGTDTQYF. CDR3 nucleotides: TGTGCCAGCAGTGAGGGTAGCGGGGGCACAGATACGCAGTATTTT.

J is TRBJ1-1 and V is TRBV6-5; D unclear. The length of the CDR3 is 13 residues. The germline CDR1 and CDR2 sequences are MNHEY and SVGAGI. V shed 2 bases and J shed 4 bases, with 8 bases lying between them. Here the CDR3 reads CASSYMSGTEAFF. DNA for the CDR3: TGTGCCAGCAGTTACATGAGTGGCACTGAAGCTTTCTTT.